The clone carrying this TCR beta chain was picked up many times. No antigen is known for it. As the method for making TCR beta libraries, quantitative 5'-RACE with molecular barcodes was used. TCRdb processed the 5' RACE reads anew with MiXCR; each CDR3 protein has one entry. The sample contains about 160,000 distinct CDR3 sequences, approximately 20% of which appear only once. This sample was taken from a study of CD8 T cells in ankylosing spondylitis. CDR3 length: 15 amino acids. The germline V gene has CDR1 SGHNT and CDR2 YYREEE (reference sequence). Germline trimming cut 1 base from V and 6 bases from J; bases unmatched to any gene: 7. Broader study findings: Earlier studies detected some motif variants in reactive arthritis synovial fluid and blood. A motif in TCR beta, a set of roughly eight highly homologous variants, appeared characteristic of ankylosing spondylitis blood.

The chain is built from TRBV5-4 and TRBJ2-1; 7 bases map to TRBD2. Sequencing was performed on blood, either unsorted or a sorted T cell fraction (not recorded which). The clonotype was recovered from a male donor with ankylosing spondylitis or in good health (not recorded which). The CDR3 reads CASSLTAGVSNEQFF. The CDR3 nucleotides are TGTGCCAGCAGCTTGACTGCGGGAGTCAGCAATGAGCAGTTCTTC.